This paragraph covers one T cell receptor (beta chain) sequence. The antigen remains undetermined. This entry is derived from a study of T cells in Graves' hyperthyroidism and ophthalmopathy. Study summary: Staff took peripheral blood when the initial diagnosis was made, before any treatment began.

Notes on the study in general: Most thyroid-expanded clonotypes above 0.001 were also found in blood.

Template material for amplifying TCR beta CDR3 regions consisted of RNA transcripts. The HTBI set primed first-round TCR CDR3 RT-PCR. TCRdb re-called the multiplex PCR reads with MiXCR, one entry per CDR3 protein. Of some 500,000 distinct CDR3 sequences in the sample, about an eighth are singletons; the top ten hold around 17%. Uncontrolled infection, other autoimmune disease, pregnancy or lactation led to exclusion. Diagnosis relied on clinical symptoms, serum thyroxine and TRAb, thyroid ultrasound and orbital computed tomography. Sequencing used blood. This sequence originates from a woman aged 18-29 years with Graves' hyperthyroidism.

The CDR3 is CASSTGQGNEAFF. CDR3 bases: TGTGCCAGCAGCACCGGACAGGGAAATGAAGCTTTCTTT. The J gene is TRBJ1-1, the V gene TRBV7-8; TRBD1 agrees at 8 bases. V shed 5 bases, J shed 7 bases, and the junction held 6 bases outside the gene matches. There are 13 residues in the CDR3. CDR1 is SGHVS and CDR2 is FQNEAQ in the germline V gene.